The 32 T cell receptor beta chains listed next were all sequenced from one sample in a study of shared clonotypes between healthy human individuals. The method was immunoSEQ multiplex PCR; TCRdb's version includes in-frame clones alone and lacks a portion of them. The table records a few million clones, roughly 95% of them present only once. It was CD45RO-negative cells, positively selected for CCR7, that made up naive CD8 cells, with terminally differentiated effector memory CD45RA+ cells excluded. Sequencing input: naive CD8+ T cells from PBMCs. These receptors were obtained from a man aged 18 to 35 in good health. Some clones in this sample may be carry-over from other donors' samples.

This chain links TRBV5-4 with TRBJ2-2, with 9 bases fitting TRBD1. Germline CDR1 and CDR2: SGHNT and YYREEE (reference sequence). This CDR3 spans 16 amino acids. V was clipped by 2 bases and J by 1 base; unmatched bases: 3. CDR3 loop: CASSLPGQGNTGELFF. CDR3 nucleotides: TGTGCCAGCAGCTTACCGGGACAGGGGAACACCGGGGAGCTGTTTTTT.

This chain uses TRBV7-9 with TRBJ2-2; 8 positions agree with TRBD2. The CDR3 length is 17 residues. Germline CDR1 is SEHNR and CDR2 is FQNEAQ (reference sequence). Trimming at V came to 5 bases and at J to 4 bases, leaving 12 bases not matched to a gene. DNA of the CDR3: TGTGCCAGCAGCCCTCGGATAGCGGGATTACCCACCGGGGAGCTGTTTTTT. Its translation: CASSPRIAGLPTGELFF.

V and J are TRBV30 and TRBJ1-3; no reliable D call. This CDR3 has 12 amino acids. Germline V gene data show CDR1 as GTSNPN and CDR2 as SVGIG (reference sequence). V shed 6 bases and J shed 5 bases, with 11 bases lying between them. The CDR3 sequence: CACPGIRNTIYF. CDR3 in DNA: TGTGCCTGCCCCGGGATAAGAAACACCATATATTTT.

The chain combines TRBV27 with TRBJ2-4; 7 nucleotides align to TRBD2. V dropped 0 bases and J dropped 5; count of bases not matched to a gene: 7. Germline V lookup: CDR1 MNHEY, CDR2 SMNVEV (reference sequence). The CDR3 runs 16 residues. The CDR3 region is CASSLSSGGGENIQYF. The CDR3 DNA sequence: TGTGCCAGCAGTTTATCGTCGGGAGGTGGAGAAAACATTCAGTACTTC.

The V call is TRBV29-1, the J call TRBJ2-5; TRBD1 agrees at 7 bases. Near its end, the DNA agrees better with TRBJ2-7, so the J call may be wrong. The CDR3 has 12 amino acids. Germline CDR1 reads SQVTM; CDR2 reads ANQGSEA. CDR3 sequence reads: CSVEGDSYEQYF. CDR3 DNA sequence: TGCAGCGTTGAAGGGGACAGCTACGAGCAGTACTTC.

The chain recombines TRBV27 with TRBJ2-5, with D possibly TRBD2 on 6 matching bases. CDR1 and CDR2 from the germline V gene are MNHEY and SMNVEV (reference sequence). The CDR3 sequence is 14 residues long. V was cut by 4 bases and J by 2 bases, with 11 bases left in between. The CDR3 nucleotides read TGTGCCAGCAGTTCGGGACTGGTACAAGAGACCCAGTACTTC. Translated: CASSSGLVQETQYF.

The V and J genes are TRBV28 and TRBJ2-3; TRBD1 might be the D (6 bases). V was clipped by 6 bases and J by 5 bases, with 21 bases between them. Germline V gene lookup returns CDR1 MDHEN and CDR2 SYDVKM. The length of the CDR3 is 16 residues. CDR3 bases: TGTGCCAGCAGCAGGACCGGGACACCGATAGAAGATACGCAGTATTTT. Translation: CASSRTGTPIEDTQYF.

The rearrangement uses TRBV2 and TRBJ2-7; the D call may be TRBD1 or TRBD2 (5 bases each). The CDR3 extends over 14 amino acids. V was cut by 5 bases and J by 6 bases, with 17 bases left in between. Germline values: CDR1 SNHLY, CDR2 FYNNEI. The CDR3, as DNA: TGTGCCAGCAGTCGCGCGACAGCTGCGGGCGAGCAGTACTTC. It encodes CASSRATAAGEQYF.

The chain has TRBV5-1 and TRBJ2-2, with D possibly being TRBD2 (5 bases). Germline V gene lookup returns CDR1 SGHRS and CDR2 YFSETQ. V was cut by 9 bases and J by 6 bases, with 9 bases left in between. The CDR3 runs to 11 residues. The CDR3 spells CAIKEAGELFF. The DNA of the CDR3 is TGCGCCATCAAGGAGGCCGGGGAGCTGTTTTTT. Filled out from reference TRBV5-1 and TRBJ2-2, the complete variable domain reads KAGVTQTPRYLIKTRGQQVTLSCSPISGHRSVSWYQQTPGQGLQFLFEYFSETQRNKGNFPGRFSGRQFSNSRSEMNVSTLELGDSALYLCAIKEAGELFFGEGSRLTVL.

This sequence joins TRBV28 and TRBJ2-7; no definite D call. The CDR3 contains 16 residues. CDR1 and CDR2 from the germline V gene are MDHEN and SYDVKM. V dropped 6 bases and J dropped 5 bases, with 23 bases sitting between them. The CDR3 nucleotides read TGTGCCAGCAGCCCTCGGGCGCCATCAACCGGCCACGAGCAGTACTTC. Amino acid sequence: CASSPRAPSTGHEQYF. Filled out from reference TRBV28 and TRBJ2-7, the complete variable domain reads DVKVTQSSRYLVKRTGEKVFLECVQDMDHENMFWYRQDPGLGLRLIYFSYDVKMKEKGDIPEGYSVSREKKERFSLILESASTNQTSMYLCASSPRAPSTGHEQYFGPGTRLTVT.

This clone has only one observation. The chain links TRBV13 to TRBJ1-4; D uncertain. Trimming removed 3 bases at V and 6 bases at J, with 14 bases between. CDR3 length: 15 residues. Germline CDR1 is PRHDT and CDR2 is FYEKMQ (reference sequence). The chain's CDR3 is CASSFSGPEHEKLFF. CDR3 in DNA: TGTGCCAGCAGCTTCTCCGGGCCTGAACATGAAAAACTGTTTTTT. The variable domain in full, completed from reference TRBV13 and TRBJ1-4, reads AAGVIQSPRHLIKEKRETATLKCYPIPRHDTVYWYQQGPGQDPQFLISFYEKMQSDKGSIPDRFSAQQFSDYHSELNMSSLELGDSALYFCASSFSGPEHEKLFFGSGTQLSVL.

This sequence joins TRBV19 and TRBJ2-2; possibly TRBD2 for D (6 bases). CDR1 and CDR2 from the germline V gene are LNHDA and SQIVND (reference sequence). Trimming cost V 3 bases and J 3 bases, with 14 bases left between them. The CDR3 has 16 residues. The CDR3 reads CASSILAGPDTGELFF. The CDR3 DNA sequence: TGTGCCAGTAGTATTTTGGCGGGACCTGACACCGGGGAGCTGTTTTTT. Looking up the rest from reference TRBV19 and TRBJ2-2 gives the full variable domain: DGGITQSPKYLFRKEGQNVTLSCEQNLNHDAMYWYRQDPGQGLRLIYYSQIVNDFQKGDIAEGYSVSREKKESFPLTVTSAQKNPTAFYLCASSILAGPDTGELFFGEGSRLTVL.

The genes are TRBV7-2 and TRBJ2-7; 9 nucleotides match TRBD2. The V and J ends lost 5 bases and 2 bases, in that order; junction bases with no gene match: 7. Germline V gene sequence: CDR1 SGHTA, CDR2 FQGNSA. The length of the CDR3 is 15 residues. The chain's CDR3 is CASSTRTSETYEQYF. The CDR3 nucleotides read TGTGCCAGCAGCACCCGGACTAGCGAAACCTACGAGCAGTACTTC.

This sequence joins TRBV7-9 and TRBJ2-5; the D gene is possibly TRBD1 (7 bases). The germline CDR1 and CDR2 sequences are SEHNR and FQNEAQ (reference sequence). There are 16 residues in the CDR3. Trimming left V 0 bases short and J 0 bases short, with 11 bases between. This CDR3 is CASSLAAGGYQETQYF. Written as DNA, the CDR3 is TGTGCCAGCAGCTTAGCCGCAGGGGGGTACCAAGAGACCCAGTACTTC.

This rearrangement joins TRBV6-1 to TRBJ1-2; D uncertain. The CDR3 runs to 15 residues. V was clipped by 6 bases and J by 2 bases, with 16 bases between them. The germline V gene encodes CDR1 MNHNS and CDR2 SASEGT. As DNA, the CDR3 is TGTGCCAGCAGAGGCTCGACGGGCGGCAACTATGGCTACACCTTC. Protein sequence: CASRGSTGGNYGYTF.

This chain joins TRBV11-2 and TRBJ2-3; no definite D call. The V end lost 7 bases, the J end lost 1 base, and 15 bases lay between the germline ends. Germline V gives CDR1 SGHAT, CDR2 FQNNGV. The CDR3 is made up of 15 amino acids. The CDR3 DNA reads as TGTGCCAGCATCTACGGCGGCGGAGGCACAGATACGCAGTATTTT. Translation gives CASIYGGGGTDTQYF.

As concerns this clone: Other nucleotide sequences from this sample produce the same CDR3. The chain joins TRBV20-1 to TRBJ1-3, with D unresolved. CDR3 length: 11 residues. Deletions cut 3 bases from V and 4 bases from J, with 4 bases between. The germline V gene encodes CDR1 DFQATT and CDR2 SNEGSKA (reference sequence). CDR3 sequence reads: CSARDGNTIYF. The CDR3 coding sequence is TGCAGTGCTAGGGACGGAAACACCATATATTTT.

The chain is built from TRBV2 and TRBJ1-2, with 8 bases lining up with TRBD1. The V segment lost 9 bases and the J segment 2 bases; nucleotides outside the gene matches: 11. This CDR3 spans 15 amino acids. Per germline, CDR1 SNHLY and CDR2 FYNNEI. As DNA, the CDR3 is TGTGCCAGTCCGCTTACAGGGGGGTCAAACTATGGCTACACCTTC. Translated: CASPLTGGSNYGYTF.

The CDR3 region is CASSLFSGEKLFF. As DNA, the CDR3 is TGTGCCAGCAGTTTATTCTCGGGTGAAAAACTGTTTTTT. This rearrangement joins TRBV28 to TRBJ1-4; no clear D gene. Trimming shortened V by 1 base and J by 7 bases, and 7 bases separated the two germline ends. The germline V gene has CDR1 MDHEN and CDR2 SYDVKM. This CDR3 spans 13 amino acids.

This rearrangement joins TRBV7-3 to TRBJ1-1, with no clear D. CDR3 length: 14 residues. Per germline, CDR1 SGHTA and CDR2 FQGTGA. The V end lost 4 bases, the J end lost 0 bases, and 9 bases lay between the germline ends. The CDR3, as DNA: TGTGCCAGCAGCTCCGCAGACATGAACACTGAAGCTTTCTTT. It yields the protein CASSSADMNTEAFF.

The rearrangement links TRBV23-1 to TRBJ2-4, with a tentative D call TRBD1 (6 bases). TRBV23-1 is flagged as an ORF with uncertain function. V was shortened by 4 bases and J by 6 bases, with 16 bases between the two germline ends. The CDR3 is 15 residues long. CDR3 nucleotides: TGCGCCAGCAGTCGAAAATACAGGGAAGGAAACATTCAGTACTTC. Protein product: CASSRKYREGNIQYF.

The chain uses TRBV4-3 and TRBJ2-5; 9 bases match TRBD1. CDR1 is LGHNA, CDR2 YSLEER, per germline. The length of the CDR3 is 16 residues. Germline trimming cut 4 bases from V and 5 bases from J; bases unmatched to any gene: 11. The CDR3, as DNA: TGCGCCAGCAGCCGAGTAACCGGGACAGGGAGGGAGACCCAGTACTTC. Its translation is CASSRVTGTGRETQYF.

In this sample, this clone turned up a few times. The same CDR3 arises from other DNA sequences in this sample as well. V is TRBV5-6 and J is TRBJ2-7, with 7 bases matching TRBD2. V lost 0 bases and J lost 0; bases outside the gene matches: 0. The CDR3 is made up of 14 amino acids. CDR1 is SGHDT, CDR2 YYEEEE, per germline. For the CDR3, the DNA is TGTGCCAGCAGCTTGGGCGGGAGCTCCTACGAGCAGTACTTC. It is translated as CASSLGGSSYEQYF.

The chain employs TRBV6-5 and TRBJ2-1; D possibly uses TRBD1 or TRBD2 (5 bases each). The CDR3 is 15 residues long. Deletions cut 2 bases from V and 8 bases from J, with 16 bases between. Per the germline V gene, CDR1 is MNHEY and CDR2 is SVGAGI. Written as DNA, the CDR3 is TGTGCCAGCAGTTACAACCTGGGGGTGGTCGATGAGCAGTTCTTC. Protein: CASSYNLGVVDEQFF.

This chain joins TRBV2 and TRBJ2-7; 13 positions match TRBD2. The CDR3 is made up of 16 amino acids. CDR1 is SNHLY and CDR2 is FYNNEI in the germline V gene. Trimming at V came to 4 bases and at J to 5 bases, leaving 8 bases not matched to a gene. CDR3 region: CASSGRTSGSGHEQYF. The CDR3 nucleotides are TGTGCCAGCAGTGGTAGGACTAGCGGGAGCGGGCACGAGCAGTACTTC. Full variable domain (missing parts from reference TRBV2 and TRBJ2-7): EPEVTQTPSHQVTQMGQEVILRCVPISNHLYFYWYRQILGQKVEFLVSFYNNEISEKSEIFDDQFSVERPDGSNFTLKIRSTKLEDSAMYFCASSGRTSGSGHEQYFGPGTRLTVT.

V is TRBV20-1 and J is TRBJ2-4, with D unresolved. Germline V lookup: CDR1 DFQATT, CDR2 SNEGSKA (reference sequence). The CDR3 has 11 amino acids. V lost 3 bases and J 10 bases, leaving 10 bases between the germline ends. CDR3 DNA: TGCAGTGCTAGGGAAGGGTTGATTCAGTACTTC. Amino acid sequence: CSAREGLIQYF.

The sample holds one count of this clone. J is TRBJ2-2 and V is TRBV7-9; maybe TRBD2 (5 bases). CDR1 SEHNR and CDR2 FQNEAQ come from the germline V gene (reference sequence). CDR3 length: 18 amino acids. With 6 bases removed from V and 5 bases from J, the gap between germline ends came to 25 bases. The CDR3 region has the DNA TGTGCCAGCAGTTATCCACGGTCGGGTAGCGTGGGGACCGGGGAGCTGTTTTTT. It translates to CASSYPRSGSVGTGELFF.

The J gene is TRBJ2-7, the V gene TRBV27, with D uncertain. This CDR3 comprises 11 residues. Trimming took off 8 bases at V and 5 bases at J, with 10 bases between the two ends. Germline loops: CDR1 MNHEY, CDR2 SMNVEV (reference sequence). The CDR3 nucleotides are TGTGCCAGCGGGTATATTCACGAGCAGTACTTC. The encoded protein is CASGYIHEQYF.

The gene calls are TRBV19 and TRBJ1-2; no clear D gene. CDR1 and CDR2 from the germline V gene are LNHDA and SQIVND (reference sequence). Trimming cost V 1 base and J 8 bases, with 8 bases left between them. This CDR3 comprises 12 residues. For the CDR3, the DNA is TGTGCCAGTAGTATAGGATCAGCGGGCTACACCTTC. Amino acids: CASSIGSAGYTF. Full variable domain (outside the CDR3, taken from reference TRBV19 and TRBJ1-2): DGGITQSPKYLFRKEGQNVTLSCEQNLNHDAMYWYRQDPGQGLRLIYYSQIVNDFQKGDIAEGYSVSREKKESFPLTVTSAQKNPTAFYLCASSIGSAGYTFGSGTRLTVV.

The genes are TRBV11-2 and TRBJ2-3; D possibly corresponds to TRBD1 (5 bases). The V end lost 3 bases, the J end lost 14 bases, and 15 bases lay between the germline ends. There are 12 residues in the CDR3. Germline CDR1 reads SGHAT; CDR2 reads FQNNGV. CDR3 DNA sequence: TGTGCCAGCAGCTTTGACAGCGCCAAGGGGTATTTT. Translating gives CASSFDSAKGYF.

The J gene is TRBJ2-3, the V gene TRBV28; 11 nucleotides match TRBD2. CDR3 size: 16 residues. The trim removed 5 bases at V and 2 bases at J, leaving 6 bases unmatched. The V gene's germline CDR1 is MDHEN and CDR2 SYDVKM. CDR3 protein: CASSLRLAGLTDTQYF. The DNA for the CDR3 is TGTGCCAGCAGTCTACGACTAGCGGGACTCACAGATACGCAGTATTTT.

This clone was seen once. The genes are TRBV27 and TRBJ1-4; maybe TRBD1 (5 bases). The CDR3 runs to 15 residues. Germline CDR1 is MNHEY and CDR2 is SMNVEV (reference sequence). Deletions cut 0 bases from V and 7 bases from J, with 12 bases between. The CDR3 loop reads CASSLSQGLGEKLFF. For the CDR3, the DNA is TGTGCCAGCAGTTTATCGCAGGGTCTAGGTGAAAAACTGTTTTTT.